One sample yielded the 17 T cell receptor beta chains listed below, sequenced in a study of blood T cell repertoires in COVID-19. Using immunoSEQ multiplex PCR, the repertoire was profiled, and TCRdb retains in-frame clones only, with some absent. This sample carries 35,000 to 45,000 clones, about 86% of them seen once, and the ten largest clones take approximately 5.4%. Sequencing used peripheral blood. These receptors originate from a man in his forties with active COVID-19.

The chain combines TRBV28 with TRBJ2-1, with TRBD2 matching over 9 bases. Germline values: CDR1 MDHEN, CDR2 SYDVKM. The CDR3 spans 17 residues. V was clipped by 5 bases and J by 12 bases; unmatched bases: 20. The CDR3 nucleotides are TGTGCCAGCAGTGCCCAGGCGACTAGCGGTCCAAAAAGGGCGCAGTTCTTC. This codes for CASSAQATSGPKRAQFF.

In this sample, this clone turned up once. The CDR3 is CASSPIGRGNTEAFF. The CDR3 DNA follows: TGTGCCAGCAGTCCTATAGGCAGGGGGAACACTGAAGCTTTCTTT. This chain connects TRBV28 to TRBJ1-1; D perhaps matches TRBD1 (6 bases). Trimming cost V 5 bases and J 1 base, with 14 bases left between them. Per the germline V gene, CDR1 is MDHEN and CDR2 is SYDVKM. The CDR3 has 15 amino acids.

The chain is built from TRBV5-6 and TRBJ2-1; 8 nucleotides line up with TRBD2. J gave up 4 bases and V 0 bases, and 6 bases lay outside the gene matches. Germline CDR1 and CDR2: SGHDT and YYEEEE. The CDR3 consists of 16 residues. The DNA of the CDR3 is TGTGCCAGCAGCTTGGGGGCGGGAGGCTATTACAATGAGCAGTTCTTC. It yields the protein CASSLGAGGYYNEQFF.

The chain has TRBV15 and TRBJ1-6; 8 bases are shared with TRBD1. Unmatched junction bases numbered 6, after V lost 4 bases and J lost 10 bases. This CDR3 has 14 residues. Germline V CDR1 and CDR2: LNHNV, YYDKDF (reference sequence). The DNA of the CDR3 is TGTGCCACCAGCACGGACAGGGCGGGCTCACCCCTCCACTTT. It specifies CATSTDRAGSPLHF.

This clone has only one observation. The rearrangement uses TRBV27 and TRBJ1-4, with 10 bases fitting TRBD1. The J segment lost 8 bases and the V segment lost 4 bases, leaving 7 bases of the junction unmatched. This CDR3 region has 15 residues. Per germline, CDR1 MNHEY and CDR2 SMNVEV (reference sequence). For the CDR3, the DNA is TGTGCCAGCAGTTCGCGACAGGGGGCTGGAGAAAAACTGTTTTTT. As protein: CASSSRQGAGEKLFF.

The V call is TRBV5-8, the J call TRBJ2-2; no reliable D call. The CDR3 is 14 amino acids. The V end lost 0 bases, the J end lost 3 bases, and 6 bases lay between the germline ends. CDR1 and CDR2 (germline): SGHTS, YDEGEE. The CDR3 nucleotides are TGTGCCAGCAGCTTGGGGCAGTACACCGGGGAGCTGTTTTTT. Protein sequence: CASSLGQYTGELFF.

This chain joins TRBV14 and TRBJ2-7; tentatively, D is TRBD2 (6 bases). The CDR3 covers 15 residues. CDR1 and CDR2 (germline): SGHDN, FVKESK. V dropped 0 bases and J dropped 5 bases, with 14 bases sitting between them. The CDR3 coding sequence is TGTGCCAGCAGCCAAGATAGGAGGGTACGGAACGAGCAGTACTTC. This gives the protein CASSQDRRVRNEQYF.

With respect to this clone: An end of the junction differs from the germline gene, which may be a read error. The chain employs TRBV6-5 and TRBJ2-1; TRBD2 is a possible D gene (6 bases). The CDR3 covers 15 residues. Germline-derived CDR1 and CDR2 are MNHEY and SVGAGI. The chain's CDR3 is CASSRGLWSSNEQFF. Written as DNA, the CDR3 is TGTGCCAGCAGTAGGGGACTCTGGTCCTCCAATGAGCAGTTCTTC.

The genes are TRBV27 and TRBJ1-1; D might be TRBD1 (5 bases). This CDR3 comprises 14 residues. Trimming removed 1 base from V and 3 bases from J, with 9 bases in between. Germline CDR1 MNHEY, CDR2 SMNVEV (reference sequence). CDR3 region: CASSLWGGDTEAFF. The CDR3 bases are TGTGCCAGCAGTTTATGGGGGGGAGACACTGAAGCTTTCTTT.

This clone was seen only once. The CDR3 DNA follows: TGTGCCTGGAGTATCCAGGAACAGTACTTC. It specifies CAWSIQEQYF. The chain links TRBV30 to TRBJ2-7; D ambiguous. The CDR3 is 10 amino acids. The germline gives CDR1 GTSNPN, CDR2 SVGIG (reference sequence). V was cut by 2 bases and J by 10 bases, with 9 bases left in between.

The chain carries TRBV19 and TRBJ2-5, with D hard to call. Germline-derived CDR1 and CDR2 are LNHDA and SQIVND (reference sequence). Trimming shortened V by 1 base and J by 5 bases, and 8 bases separated the two germline ends. The CDR3 runs 13 residues. CDR3 coding DNA: TGTGCCAGTAGTATAGTCTATCGGGAGACCCAGTACTTC. This codes for CASSIVYRETQYF.

The gene calls are TRBV28 and TRBJ2-7; TRBD1 aligns across 7 bases. Germline CDR1 reads MDHEN; CDR2 reads SYDVKM. This CDR3 contains 14 residues. Trimming at V came to 6 bases and at J to 3 bases, leaving 8 bases not matched to a gene. The CDR3 protein is CASSPGTEFYEQYF. The DNA of the CDR3 is TGTGCCAGCAGCCCCGGGACAGAATTCTACGAGCAGTACTTC. The variable domain in full, completed from reference TRBV28 and TRBJ2-7, reads DVKVTQSSRYLVKRTGEKVFLECVQDMDHENMFWYRQDPGLGLRLIYFSYDVKMKEKGDIPEGYSVSREKKERFSLILESASTNQTSMYLCASSPGTEFYEQYFGPGTRLTVT.

This clone was observed once. V is TRBV2 and J is TRBJ2-1, with 7 bases aligning to TRBD2. Unmatched junction bases numbered 4, after V lost 7 bases and J lost 1 base. The germline CDR1 and CDR2 sequences are SNHLY and FYNNEI. The CDR3 has 14 amino acids. Here the CDR3 DNA reads TGTGCCAGCAAGGGCGGGAGTTCCTACAATGAGCAGTTCTTC. Amino acids: CASKGGSSYNEQFF.

CDR3: CASRTGASGNTIYF. For the CDR3, the DNA is TGTGCCAGTAGGACAGGGGCCTCTGGAAACACCATATATTTT. This rearrangement joins TRBV19 to TRBJ1-3; 8 bases align to TRBD1. Per the germline V gene, CDR1 is LNHDA and CDR2 is SQIVND (reference sequence). CDR3 size: 14 residues. The J segment lost 0 bases and the V segment lost 6 bases, leaving 1 base of the junction unmatched.

The gene calls are TRBV12-3 or TRBV12-4 and TRBJ1-1; D not certain. The CDR3 is 13 amino acids. V dropped 7 bases and J dropped 2 bases, with 11 bases sitting between them. CDR3 sequence: CASTMSGNTEAFF. For the CDR3, the DNA is TGTGCCAGCACCATGTCGGGTAACACTGAAGCTTTCTTT.

The count of this clone is one. The rearrangement links TRBV5-1 to TRBJ1-4, with 7 bases identical to TRBD1. The CDR3 runs to 13 residues. Germline assignment: CDR1 SGHRS and CDR2 YFSETQ. V dropped 3 bases and J dropped 6; count of bases not matched to a gene: 2. CDR3 region: CASSSDRDEKLFF. In nucleotides, the CDR3 is TGCGCCAGCAGCTCCGACAGGGATGAAAAACTGTTTTTT. Looking up the rest from reference TRBV5-1 and TRBJ1-4 gives the full variable domain: KAGVTQTPRYLIKTRGQQVTLSCSPISGHRSVSWYQQTPGQGLQFLFEYFSETQRNKGNFPGRFSGRQFSNSRSEMNVSTLELGDSALYLCASSSDRDEKLFFGSGTQLSVL.

This clone was detected once. V usage is TRBV5-8 and J usage is TRBJ2-5; perhaps TRBD1 as D (6 bases). This CDR3 has 14 amino acids. V lost 4 bases, J lost 5 bases, and 15 bases lay in between. Germline CDR1 is SGHTS and CDR2 is YDEGEE. The CDR3 here is CASSKDRATETQYF. CDR3 sequence (DNA): TGTGCCAGCAGCAAGGACAGAGCCACGGAGACCCAGTACTTC.